A single sample is the source of the 18 T cell receptor beta chains below, sequenced in a study of T cells in Graves' hyperthyroidism and ophthalmopathy. The CDR3 regions of TCR beta were amplified from RNA transcripts. HTBI primers were employed in a first-round RT-PCR of the TCR CDR3. One entry per CDR3 protein, called by TCRdb with MiXCR from the multiplex PCR reads. This table holds 550,000 to 600,000 distinct CDR3 sequences, about half found once. The specimen was peripheral blood or thyroid tissue (not recorded which). Receptor source: an adult woman with Graves' disease, either hyperthyroidism or ophthalmopathy (not recorded which).

The CDR3 reads CSARSTEAFF. CDR3 in DNA: TGCAGTGCTCGGAGTACTGAAGCTTTCTTT. The rearrangement uses TRBV20-1 and TRBJ1-1; D is undetermined. The V end was cut by 5 bases, the J end by 5 bases, with 6 bases between. The CDR3 totals 10 residues. Germline V gene lookup returns CDR1 DFQATT and CDR2 SNEGSKA (reference sequence).

The chain recombines TRBV19 with TRBJ1-1; D unclear. CDR1 LNHDA and CDR2 SQIVND come from the germline V gene (reference sequence). The CDR3 is 13 residues long. The ends were cut back, 7 bases at V and 2 bases at J, with 11 bases in the middle. CDR3 sequence reads: CASNRRSNTEAFF. CDR3 in DNA: TGTGCCAGTAATCGGCGATCCAACACTGAAGCTTTCTTT.

V is TRBV6-1 and J is TRBJ1-6; D is uncertain. CDR1 is MNHNS, CDR2 SASEGT, per germline. The CDR3 loop spans 13 amino acids. V lost 6 bases, J lost 5 bases, and 8 bases lay in between. For the CDR3, the DNA is TGTGCCAGCAGGATCGTCAATAATTCACCCCTCCACTTT. Encoded protein: CASRIVNNSPLHF.

The rearrangement joins TRBV5-1 to TRBJ1-4; possibly TRBD1 for D (5 bases). Trimming stripped 4 bases from V and 0 bases from J, with 16 bases between. Germline V gene lookup returns CDR1 SGHRS and CDR2 YFSETQ. The CDR3 spans 17 residues. CDR3 sequence reads: CASSPPGGTATNEKLFF. The CDR3, as DNA: TGCGCCAGCAGCCCGCCGGGGGGGACGGCAACTAATGAAAAACTGTTTTTT.

The chain uses TRBV2 and TRBJ1-6; 8 positions agree with TRBD1. The V gene end was trimmed by 5 bases and the J gene end by 7 bases; junction bases not matched to a gene: 10. The CDR3 consists of 16 residues. Germline assignment: CDR1 SNHLY and CDR2 FYNNEI. This CDR3 reads CASSKGTGEGNSPLHF. DNA for the CDR3: TGTGCCAGCAGTAAAGGGACAGGCGAAGGGAATTCACCCCTCCACTTT.

This clonotype was observed many times. The gene calls are TRBV7-2 and TRBJ1-6; D remains ambiguous. CDR1 and CDR2 (germline): SGHTA, FQGNSA. Between the trimmed V and J ends, which lost 2 bases and 8 bases, there was a span of 10 bases. CDR3 size: 14 residues. CDR3 amino acids: CASSLYKAYSPLHF. The CDR3 region has the DNA TGTGCCAGCAGCTTATATAAGGCCTATTCACCCCTCCACTTT.

The genes are TRBV2 and TRBJ2-2; D remains ambiguous. The V gene lost 2 bases and the J gene lost 8 bases, with 9 bases spanning the gap. This CDR3 spans 13 amino acids. Germline assignment: CDR1 SNHLY and CDR2 FYNNEI. The CDR3, as DNA: TGTGCCAGCAGTGAACGCAGCGAGGGGGAGCTGTTTTTT. The encoded protein is CASSERSEGELFF.

The sample holds many counts of this clonotype. CDR3 sequence reads: CASSSQGVPDTEAFF. As DNA, the CDR3 is TGTGCCAGCAGCTCCCAGGGCGTCCCCGACACTGAAGCTTTCTTT. The chain recombines TRBV7-9 with TRBJ1-1, with a weak D call TRBD1 (5 bases). This CDR3 is built from 15 residues. V lost 4 bases, J lost 3 bases, and 15 bases lay in between. Per germline, CDR1 SEHNR and CDR2 FQNEAQ (reference sequence).

The table lists this clonotype with many counts. The CDR3 DNA sequence: TGTGCCAGCAGTCCCCGCGCCTGGCGAGATGAAAAACTGTTTTTT. Translation: CASSPRAWRDEKLFF. This chain connects TRBV12-3 or TRBV12-4 to TRBJ1-4, with no clear D. The V and J ends lost 5 bases and 6 bases respectively, with 16 bases between them. The CDR3 is 15 residues long.

This chain joins TRBV5-6 and TRBJ2-6, with TRBD2 identical over 13 bases. The V gene's germline CDR1 is SGHDT and CDR2 YYEEEE. The CDR3 sequence is 19 residues long. V dropped 5 bases and J dropped 0; count of bases not matched to a gene: 8. For the CDR3, the DNA is TGTGCCAGCAGTCTCCGGACTAGCGGGAGAAGCTCTGGGGCCAACGTCCTGACTTTC. Its protein product is CASSLRTSGRSSGANVLTF.

The chain recombines TRBV7-9 with TRBJ1-3; D uncertain. Per the germline V gene, CDR1 is SEHNR and CDR2 is FQNEAQ (reference sequence). The CDR3 is 16 amino acids. With 0 bases removed from V and 0 bases from J, the gap between germline ends came to 9 bases. The CDR3 is CASSLAVLVSGNTIYF. Here the CDR3 DNA reads TGTGCCAGCAGCTTAGCAGTTTTGGTCTCTGGAAACACCATATATTTT.

This clonotype has ten or more counts. V usage is TRBV13 and J usage is TRBJ1-1; possibly TRBD1 for D (6 bases). This CDR3 spans 18 amino acids. The V and J ends lost 5 bases and 0 bases respectively, with 22 bases between them. CDR1 PRHDT and CDR2 FYEKMQ come from the germline V gene (reference sequence). As DNA, the CDR3 is TGTGCCAGCAGCCTAATCCCGGCGAACAGGGCCATGAACACTGAAGCTTTCTTT. Amino acid sequence: CASSLIPANRAMNTEAFF.

This clonotype was detected only a few times. The chain combines TRBV28 with TRBJ1-5; the D gene is possibly TRBD1 (6 bases). Germline values: CDR1 MDHEN, CDR2 SYDVKM. Trimming removed 2 bases from V and 2 bases from J, with 10 bases in between. This CDR3 spans 15 amino acids. Here the CDR3 reads CASSLPGAGNQPQHF. The CDR3 bases are TGTGCCAGCAGTTTACCAGGGGCGGGCAATCAGCCCCAGCATTTT. Based on the CDR3 plus reference TRBV28 and TRBJ1-5, the full variable domain is DVKVTQSSRYLVKRTGEKVFLECVQDMDHENMFWYRQDPGLGLRLIYFSYDVKMKEKGDIPEGYSVSREKKERFSLILESASTNQTSMYLCASSLPGAGNQPQHFGDGTRLSIL.

This clonotype was observed at least ten times. This chain joins TRBV7-6 and TRBJ1-4; the D gene is possibly TRBD1 (5 bases). The germline V gene has CDR1 SGHVS and CDR2 FNYEAQ. This CDR3 region has 16 residues. Trimming removed 2 bases from V and 1 base from J, with 11 bases in between. DNA of the CDR3: TGTGCCAGCAGCTTAAATGGGGGACTAACTAATGAAAAACTGTTTTTT. This translates into CASSLNGGLTNEKLFF.

The chain has TRBV15 and TRBJ2-7; TRBD1 agrees at 9 bases. Germline values: CDR1 LNHNV, CDR2 YYDKDF (reference sequence). J lost 4 bases, V lost 3 bases, and 7 bases had no gene match. The CDR3 consists of 15 residues. Here the CDR3 DNA reads TGTGCCACCAGCAGCGTCGGACAGGGGATATACGAGCAGTACTTC. Translating it yields CATSSVGQGIYEQYF.

This clonotype was seen repeatedly, ten times or more. The chain combines TRBV5-1 with TRBJ2-7, with 12 nucleotides matching TRBD2. There are 17 residues in the CDR3. The germline V gene encodes CDR1 SGHRS and CDR2 YFSETQ. V shed 3 bases and J 0 bases; nucleotides not matched to a gene: 7. In nucleotides, the CDR3 is TGCGCCAGCAGCTCGCACGGACTAGCGGGAATCTCCTACGAGCAGTACTTC. Protein product: CASSSHGLAGISYEQYF.

The rearrangement joins TRBV10-3 to TRBJ1-3; D is unresolved. The CDR3 contains 13 residues. Germline V gene lookup returns CDR1 ENHRY and CDR2 SYGVKD. CDR3 in amino acids: CAREGGAGNTIYF. Written as DNA, the CDR3 is TGTGCTAGAGAAGGTGGAGCTGGAAACACCATATATTTT.

This clonotype has at least ten counts. V usage is TRBV7-3 and J usage is TRBJ2-7; 9 positions agree with TRBD2. The CDR3 sequence is 15 residues long. From germline, CDR1 is SGHTA and CDR2 FQGTGA. The V segment lost 4 bases and the J segment 4 bases; nucleotides outside the gene matches: 8. CDR3 sequence reads: CASSSPSGRMYEQYF. CDR3 nucleotides: TGTGCCAGCAGCTCCCCGAGCGGGAGGATGTACGAGCAGTACTTC.